A selection of T cell receptor beta chains follows, all from one sample in a study of T-cell memory formation after mild COVID-19. From the 5' RACE reads, TCRdb called clonotypes with MiXCR, one entry per CDR3 protein. The sample gives roughly 260,000 distinct CDR3 sequences, roughly 17% of which show up once; approximately 3.6% is in the top ten. What was sequenced was PBMCs or a T cell subset sorted from them (not recorded which). These TCRs come from a man aged 18 to 29 who had mild COVID-19 (a few samples of this study predate the infection). Cell type and time point are not known. Each CDR3 is given with its conserved first and last residue. The D gene is left open where the match is weak. Clone size is stated in some rows and not others, as once, few, many or a class when expanded.

clone_size	v_call	d_call	j_call	cdr3_aa	cdr3_nt
NA	TRBV20-1	TRBD1	TRBJ2-3	CSAGTGPDTQYF	TGCAGTGCTGGGACAGGGCCAGATACGCAGTATTTT
few	TRBV11-3	NA	TRBJ2-2	CASSRRVTGELFF	TGTGCCAGCAGCCGTCGCGTCACCGGGGAGCTGTTTTTT
NA	TRBV7-8	TRBD1	TRBJ1-2	CASSLDRGGGYGYTF	TGTGCCAGCAGCTTAGACAGGGGCGGGGGCTATGGCTACACCTTC
many	TRBV6-5	TRBD1	TRBJ1-6	CASSSQGASPLHF	TGTGCCAGCAGTTCACAGGGGGCTTCACCCCTCCACTTT
few	TRBV5-1	NA	TRBJ2-4	CASSREDGHIQYF	TGCGCCAGTTCTAGGGAAGACGGACACATTCAGTACTTC
few	TRBV7-9	NA	TRBJ2-6	CASTLRGGANVLTF	TGTGCCAGCACCCTGCGGGGTGGGGCCAACGTCCTGACTTTC
NA	TRBV7-7	NA	TRBJ1-1	CASSLNRDSTEAFF	TGTGCTAGCAGCTTAAACAGGGATTCGACTGAAGCTTTCTTT
NA	TRBV7-2	NA	TRBJ2-5	CASSPRTQETQYF	TGTGCCAGCAGCCCACGGACCCAAGAGACCCAGTACTTC
few	TRBV21-1	NA	TRBJ2-1	CASLKADEQFF	TGTGCCAGCCTGAAGGCCGATGAGCAGTTCTTC
few	TRBV18	TRBD1	TRBJ2-3	CASSRTGFQDTQYF	TGTGCCAGCTCTCGGACAGGGTTTCAAGATACGCAGTATTTT
once	TRBV28	NA	TRBJ2-2	CASSEPLGRSTGELFF	TGTGCCAGCAGTGAACCCCTTGGGCGGAGCACCGGGGAGCTGTTTTTT
NA	TRBV5-1	TRBD2	TRBJ2-1	CASSLVSGGPLGNEQFF	TGCGCCAGCAGCTTGGTTAGCGGGGGGCCCCTTGGGAATGAGCAGTTCTTC
NA	TRBV7-9	NA	TRBJ1-2	CASSLARSGTF	TGTGCCAGCAGCTTAGCCCGCAGTGGCACCTTC
NA	TRBV4-1	NA	TRBJ1-4	CASSQGSSTNEKLFF	TGCGCCAGCAGCCAAGGGAGCTCAACTAATGAAAAACTGTTTTTT
NA	TRBV6-5	TRBD2	TRBJ2-7	CASRYTSGVYEQYF	TGTGCCAGCAGGTATACTAGCGGGGTCTACGAGCAGTACTTC
NA	TRBV20-1	NA	TRBJ1-5	CSARDSNQPQHF	TGCAGTGCTAGAGACTCCAATCAGCCCCAGCATTTT
few	TRBV5-6	TRBD1	TRBJ1-5	CASSYWDRGTQPQHF	TGTGCCAGCAGCTACTGGGACAGGGGAACTCAGCCCCAGCATTTT
few	TRBV6-2/TRBV6-3	NA	TRBJ1-5	CASSYAALGQPQHF	TGTGCCAGCAGTTACGCTGCGTTGGGGCAGCCCCAGCATTTT